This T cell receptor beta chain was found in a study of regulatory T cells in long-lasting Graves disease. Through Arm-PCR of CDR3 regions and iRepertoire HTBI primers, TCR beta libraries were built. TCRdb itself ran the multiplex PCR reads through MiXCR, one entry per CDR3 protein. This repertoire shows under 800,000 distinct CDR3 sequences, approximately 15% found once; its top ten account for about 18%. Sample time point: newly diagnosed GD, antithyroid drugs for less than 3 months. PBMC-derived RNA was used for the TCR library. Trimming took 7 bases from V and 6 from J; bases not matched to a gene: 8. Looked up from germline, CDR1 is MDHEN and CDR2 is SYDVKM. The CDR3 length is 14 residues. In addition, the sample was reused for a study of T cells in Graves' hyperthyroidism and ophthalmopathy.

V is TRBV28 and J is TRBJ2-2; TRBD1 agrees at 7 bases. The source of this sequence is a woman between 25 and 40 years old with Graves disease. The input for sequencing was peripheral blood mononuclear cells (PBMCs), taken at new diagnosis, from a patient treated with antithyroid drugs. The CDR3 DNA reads TGTGCCAGCACTCCATCGACAGGGCCCGGGGAGCTGTTTTTT. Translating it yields CASTPSTGPGELFF.